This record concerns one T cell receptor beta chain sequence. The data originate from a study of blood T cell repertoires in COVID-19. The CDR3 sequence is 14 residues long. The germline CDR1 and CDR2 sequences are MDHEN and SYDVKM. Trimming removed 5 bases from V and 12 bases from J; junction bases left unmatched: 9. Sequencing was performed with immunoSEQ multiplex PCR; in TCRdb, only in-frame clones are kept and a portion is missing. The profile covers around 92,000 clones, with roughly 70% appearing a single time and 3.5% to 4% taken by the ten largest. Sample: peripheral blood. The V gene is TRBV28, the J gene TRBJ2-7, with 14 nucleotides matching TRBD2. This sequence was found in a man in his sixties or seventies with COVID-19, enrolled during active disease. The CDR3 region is CASSATGTSGSMYF. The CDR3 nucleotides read TGTGCCAGCAGTGCTACCGGGACTAGCGGGAGTATGTACTTC.